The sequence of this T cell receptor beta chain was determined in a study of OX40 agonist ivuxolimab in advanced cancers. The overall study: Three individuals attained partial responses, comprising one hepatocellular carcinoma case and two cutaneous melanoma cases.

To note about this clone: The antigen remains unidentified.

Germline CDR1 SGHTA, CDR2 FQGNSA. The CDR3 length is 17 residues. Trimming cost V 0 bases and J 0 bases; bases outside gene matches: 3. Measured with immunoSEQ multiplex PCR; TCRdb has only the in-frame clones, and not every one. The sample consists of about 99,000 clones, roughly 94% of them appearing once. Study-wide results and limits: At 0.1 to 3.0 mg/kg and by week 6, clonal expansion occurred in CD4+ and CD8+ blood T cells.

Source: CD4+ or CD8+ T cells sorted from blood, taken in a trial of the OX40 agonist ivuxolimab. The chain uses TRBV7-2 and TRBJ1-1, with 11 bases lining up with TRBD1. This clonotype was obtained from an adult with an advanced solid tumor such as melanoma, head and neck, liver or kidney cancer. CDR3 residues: CASSLAPGQGVNTEAFF. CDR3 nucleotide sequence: TGTGCCAGCAGCTTAGCTCCGGGACAGGGGGTGAACACTGAAGCTTTCTTT.